A selection of T cell receptor beta chains follows, all from one sample in a study of T cells in Graves' hyperthyroidism and ophthalmopathy. TCRdb passed the multiplex PCR reads through MiXCR, listing each CDR3 protein once. The data hold 300,000 to 400,000 distinct CDR3 sequences, with around a sixth observed a single time. Material for sequencing was blood. The receptors derive from a woman aged 45-65 years with Graves' hyperthyroidism. Each CDR3 is given without its conserved first and last residue. D genes are given only for firm matches.

ASSFPDEQF TRBV28 NA TRBJ2-1
ASSLLQGKSTDTQY TRBV7-9 TRBD1 TRBJ2-3
ASSQGDSNLETQY TRBV3-1 TRBD1 TRBJ2-5
ASRLGENTGELF TRBV3-1 NA TRBJ2-2
ASRGLAGGFGRYEQF TRBV28 TRBD2 TRBJ2-1
ASSQAWDSREAF TRBV3-1 TRBD1 TRBJ1-1
AIGRSPYEQY TRBV6-1 NA TRBJ2-7
ASRTLRGPWGYT TRBV6-1 NA TRBJ1-2
AWSQGMADTQY TRBV30 NA TRBJ2-3
ASSAYPNSGINYGYT TRBV19 NA TRBJ1-2
ASSGEEQGFSTDTQY TRBV9 TRBD1 TRBJ2-3
ASSQEGLGPSYEQY TRBV4-2 NA TRBJ2-7
ASVLAGGPNEQF TRBV6-1 TRBD2 TRBJ2-1
ASKLAGGPPYEQY TRBV7-8 TRBD2 TRBJ2-7
ASSYRTSGSRSNTGELF TRBV7-9 TRBD2 TRBJ2-2
ASTTTKPSGTDTQY TRBV7-9 NA TRBJ2-3
AWSEGAEETQY TRBV30 NA TRBJ2-5